Sequencing of this T cell receptor (beta chain) was carried out in a study of spatial heterogeneity in lung cancer. Study overall: Consistently, beta-chain sequences turned up in larger numbers than alpha-chain sequences did.

The CDR3 covers 18 residues. V shed 5 bases and J shed 4 bases, with 24 bases lying between them. Germline V gene data show CDR1 as SGHTA and CDR2 as FQGNSA. Many counts were recorded for this clonotype. In the library, each TCR cDNA molecule bore its own unique molecular identifier. In TCRdb, the 5' RACE reads were re-called with MiXCR into one record per CDR3 protein. This table holds more than 80,000 distinct CDR3 sequences, 10% to 15% found once. Time point here: sample taken at primary tumor resection. Samples were obtained from about 72 donors, all untreated early-stage non-small cell lung cancer patients.

The TCR comes from a male donor with early-stage non-small cell lung cancer. The sample consisted of PBMCs, taken at surgery. The chain recombines TRBV7-2 with TRBJ1-5, with D maybe TRBD1 (5 bases). Written as DNA, the CDR3 is TGTGCCAGCAGCCCTTTCAAACTTCTGACAGAGAGAAATCAGCCCCAGCATTTT. Translated: CASSPFKLLTERNQPQHF. The full variable domain, its missing parts supplied by reference TRBV7-2 and TRBJ1-5, is GAGVSQSPSNKVTEKGKDVELRCDPISGHTALYWYRQSLGQGLEFLIYFQGNSAPDKSGLPSDRFSAERTGGSVSTLTIQRTQQEDSAVYLCASSPFKLLTERNQPQHFGDGTRLSIL.